A single sample is the source of the 7 T cell receptor beta chains below, sequenced in a study of blood T cell repertoires in COVID-19. This table comes from immunoSEQ multiplex PCR, and its TCRdb copy is limited to in-frame clones, with some not included. The sample holds roughly 120,000 clones, roughly nine tenths seen once. What was sequenced was peripheral blood. Receptor source: a human donor with active COVID-19. The donor label of this sample is uncertain.

The V and J genes are TRBV19 and TRBJ2-5; 10 bases line up with TRBD2. CDR1 is LNHDA, CDR2 SQIVND, per germline (reference sequence). This CDR3 has 16 residues. CDR3 sequence: CARRESGGAVSETQYF. In DNA form, the CDR3 reads TGTGCTCGGAGGGAGAGCGGGGGGGCCGTTAGCGAGACCCAGTACTTC.

On this clone itself: The same CDR3 arises from other DNA sequences in this sample as well. The CDR3 region is CASSLSGYEQYF. The CDR3 DNA sequence: TGTGCCAGCAGTTTATCGGGATACGAGCAGTACTTC. This chain joins TRBV28 and TRBJ2-7, with D possibly TRBD2 on 5 matching bases. Germline values: CDR1 MDHEN, CDR2 SYDVKM. Trimming stripped 1 base from V and 4 bases from J, with 5 bases between. The CDR3 has 12 amino acids. Supplemented by reference TRBV28 and TRBJ2-7, the full variable domain reads DVKVTQSSRYLVKRTGEKVFLECVQDMDHENMFWYRQDPGLGLRLIYFSYDVKMKEKGDIPEGYSVSREKKERFSLILESASTNQTSMYLCASSLSGYEQYFGPGTRLTVT.

This clone was counted between two and nine times. This chain links TRBV18 with TRBJ1-4, with 7 bases fitting TRBD1. In germline, CDR1 is KGHSH, CDR2 LQKENI. This CDR3 is 14 amino acids long. With V trimmed by 3 bases and J by 8 bases, 6 bases remained unmatched. CDR3 DNA: TGTGCCAGCTCACCGACAGGGTGGAAGGAAAAACTGTTTTTT. This gives the protein CASSPTGWKEKLFF.

The chain combines TRBV10-2 with TRBJ2-7, with D possibly being TRBD1 (6 bases). V was shortened by 5 bases and J by 0 bases, with 20 bases between the two germline ends. Germline V gene lookup returns CDR1 WSHSY and CDR2 SAAADI. The CDR3 length is 17 residues. The CDR3 is CASSSFPQGWSSYEQYF. CDR3 DNA: TGCGCCAGCAGTTCTTTCCCACAGGGATGGAGCTCCTACGAGCAGTACTTC.

V usage is TRBV28 and J usage is TRBJ2-2, with 7 bases aligning to TRBD2. The CDR3 has 18 amino acids. The V and J ends lost 1 base and 4 bases, in that order; junction bases with no gene match: 12. The germline CDR1 and CDR2 sequences are MDHEN and SYDVKM. The CDR3 here is CASSLYRRASGRTGELFF. Written as DNA, the CDR3 is TGTGCCAGCAGTTTATATAGGCGGGCTAGCGGCCGCACCGGGGAGCTGTTTTTT.

The J gene is TRBJ2-7, the V gene TRBV6-1, with D possibly matching TRBD1 (5 bases). Trimming removed 0 bases from V and 4 bases from J, with 10 bases in between. The CDR3 length is 14 residues. Per the germline V gene, CDR1 is MNHNS and CDR2 is SASEGT. The CDR3 DNA is TGTGCCAGCAGTGAAGCTTTAGGGGCTTACGAGCAGTACTTC. This encodes CASSEALGAYEQYF.

The gene calls are TRBV29-1 and TRBJ1-3, with TRBD1 as a possible D gene (6 bases). CDR3 length equals 12 residues. From germline, CDR1 is SQVTM and CDR2 ANQGSEA. Trimming removed 7 bases from V and 6 bases from J, with 13 bases in between. CDR3 loop: CSAKTGVNTIYF. The DNA of the CDR3 is TGCAGCGCCAAGACAGGCGTAAACACCATATATTTT.